This T cell receptor beta chain was sequenced for a study of response to subunit inactivated influenza vaccine. Regarding the study as a whole: The study's authors posited that every seasonal influenza vaccination enlists few new T cells.

As for this clonotype: What it recognizes is unknown.

This CDR3 comprises 14 residues. V shed 6 bases and J 4 bases; nucleotides not matched to a gene: 4. Germline-derived CDR1 and CDR2 are SQVTM and ANQGSEA. TCRdb called the RT-PCR reads again in MiXCR, with one record for every CDR3 protein. The sample contains roughly 710,000 distinct CDR3 sequences, roughly 15% of which appear only once. This clonotype originated in a man in his fifties who received an inactivated influenza vaccine. This sequence joins TRBV29-1 and TRBJ2-3; 13 nucleotides match TRBD2. Material: PBMCs from blood, obtained approximately 15 days before vaccination. The CDR3 here is CSVRTSGRADTQYF. The CDR3 DNA reads as TGCAGCGTGAGGACTAGCGGGAGAGCAGATACGCAGTATTTT.